This T cell receptor (beta chain) was sequenced for a study of blood T cell repertoires in COVID-19. Across the study: The study drew acute and convalescent COVID-19 samples from the United States, Italy and Spain. The cDNA or gDNA used as material had been derived from T cells, B-cell-depleted T cells, or PBMCs.

Authors' processing steps: Amplification from reference gene primers served as the basis for estimated nucleated cell counts. Sequenced by immunoSEQ multiplex PCR; TCRdb stores in-frame clones only, minus some. The DNA was the basis for D and trimming; V, J and clone size are from that table. The sample comprises about 180,000 clones, approximately 85% of which are singletons, and approximately 11% rests with the top ten. V lost 6 bases to trimming and J lost 4 bases; unmatched junction nucleotides: 1. Germline V gives CDR1 MDHEN, CDR2 SYDVKM. The CDR3 covers 13 residues. This sequence joins TRBV28 and TRBJ2-2; TRBD1 matches at 8 bases. The TCR sequence derives from a human donor with active or convalescent COVID-19. The donor label of this sample is uncertain. Sequencing was done on a sample of peripheral blood. The CDR3: CASRQGATGELFF. The CDR3 DNA follows: TGTGCCAGCAGGCAGGGGGCCACCGGGGAGCTGTTTTTT.